The 14 T cell receptor beta chains given below trace back to one sample, sequenced in a study of T-cell reconstitution after alpha-beta-depleted transplantation in children. As it was prepared, the TCRbeta library received unique molecular identifiers. One entry per CDR3 protein results from TCRdb running MiXCR on the PCR reads. The sample comprises approximately 500,000 distinct CDR3 sequences, 25% to 30% of which are singletons, and under 45% rests with the top ten. Sequencing used PBMCs, obtained before TCRalphabeta/CD19-depleted stem cell transplant. Source of these receptors: a boy younger than two with Wiskott-Aldrich syndrome, due to receive a stem cell transplant.

This clonotype has only a few counts. V is TRBV5-1 and J is TRBJ2-1; 7 bases fit TRBD2. The trim removed 5 bases at V and 7 bases at J, leaving 18 bases unmatched. The CDR3 consists of 17 residues. The germline V gene encodes CDR1 SGHRS and CDR2 YFSETQ. The CDR3 DNA reads TGCGCCAGCAGTCGGGCTAGCGGAACTAATGTGGATAATGAGCAGTTCTTC. Residues: CASSRASGTNVDNEQFF.

There are a few counts of this clonotype. The chain combines TRBV5-1 with TRBJ2-7; 8 positions agree with TRBD1. With V trimmed by 0 bases and J by 3 bases, 5 bases remained unmatched. This CDR3 is 15 amino acids long. From germline, CDR1 is SGHRS and CDR2 YFSETQ. CDR3 sequence (DNA): TGCGCCAGCAGCTTGGGCCAGGGGGCGTTCTACGAGCAGTACTTC. This codes for CASSLGQGAFYEQYF.

The rearrangement links TRBV5-4 to TRBJ1-4; tentatively, D is TRBD1 (6 bases). CDR1 is SGHNT, CDR2 YYREEE, per germline (reference sequence). V lost 3 bases and J 4 bases, leaving 10 bases between the germline ends. The CDR3 is 14 residues long. As DNA, the CDR3 is TGTGCCAGCAGCTCCCGGACAGATAATGAAAAACTGTTTTTT. The encoded protein is CASSSRTDNEKLFF. The variable domain in full, completed from reference TRBV5-4 and TRBJ1-4, reads ETGVTQSPTHLIKTRGQQVTLRCSSQSGHNTVSWYQQALGQGPQFIFQYYREEENGRGNFPPRFSGLQFPNYSSELNVNALELDDSALYLCASSSRTDNEKLFFGSGTQLSVL.

This clonotype turned up a few times. V is TRBV27 and J is TRBJ2-1; D is possibly TRBD1 (6 bases). The V end lost 1 base, the J end lost 4 bases, and 17 bases lay between the germline ends. CDR3 size: 17 residues. Germline assignment: CDR1 MNHEY and CDR2 SMNVEV (reference sequence). CDR3 nucleotide sequence: TGTGCCAGCAGTTTATACTCAACAGGGAATAAGTACAATGAGCAGTTCTTC. It is translated as CASSLYSTGNKYNEQFF.

The chain couples TRBV29-1 to TRBJ2-3, with D possibly TRBD2 on 5 matching bases. CDR1 SQVTM and CDR2 ANQGSEA come from the germline V gene. The CDR3 is 14 amino acids. Trimming took 3 bases from V and 0 from J, leaving 10 bases between them. The CDR3 DNA reads TGCAGCGTTGACAAAGGAGGTAGCACAGATACGCAGTATTTT. Amino acids: CSVDKGGSTDTQYF.

This clonotype was observed a handful of times. CDR3 in amino acids: CASSFGGRGSYNEQFF. In DNA form, the CDR3 reads TGCGCCAGCAGCTTCGGGGGGAGGGGATCCTACAATGAGCAGTTCTTC. This chain connects TRBV5-1 to TRBJ2-1; 7 bases line up with TRBD2. Germline CDR1 SGHRS, CDR2 YFSETQ. The J segment lost 1 base and the V segment lost 2 bases, leaving 6 bases of the junction unmatched. This CDR3 has 16 amino acids.

The chain links TRBV5-1 to TRBJ2-3; 12 nucleotides agree with TRBD2. This CDR3 region has 17 residues. V lost 2 bases to trimming and J lost 4 bases; unmatched junction nucleotides: 8. Germline CDR1 and CDR2: SGHRS and YFSETQ. The CDR3 loop is CASSLRLTSGRSDTQYF. The CDR3 region has the DNA TGCGCCAGCAGCTTACGTTTGACTAGCGGGAGATCAGATACGCAGTATTTT.

This clonotype was observed a few times. CDR3 protein: CASSDKRELYNEQFF. As DNA, the CDR3 is TGCGCCAGCAGCGATAAGCGGGAACTCTACAATGAGCAGTTCTTC. The J gene is TRBJ2-1, the V gene TRBV5-1; 7 bases map to TRBD2. V shed 4 bases, J shed 3 bases, and the junction held 7 bases outside the gene matches. This CDR3 has 15 residues. Germline lookup yields CDR1 SGHRS and CDR2 YFSETQ.

This clonotype has only a few counts. V and J are TRBV4-2 and TRBJ2-7; 8 nucleotides align to TRBD1. The CDR3 spans 16 residues. CDR1 and CDR2 from the germline V gene are LGHNA and YNFKEQ. The junction had 8 bases not matched to a gene; V was cut back by 1 base and J by 3 bases. The CDR3 sequence: CASSQGGAGGSYEQYF. As DNA, the CDR3 is TGTGCCAGCAGCCAAGGGGGGGCAGGGGGCAGCTACGAGCAGTACTTC.

The CDR3 loop is CAISETGASETQYF. CDR3 bases: TGTGCCATCAGTGAGACAGGGGCAAGTGAGACCCAGTACTTC. The rearrangement joins TRBV10-3 to TRBJ2-5; 7 bases are a match to TRBD1. The germline CDR1 and CDR2 sequences are ENHRY and SYGVKD. Unmatched junction bases numbered 5, after V lost 2 bases and J lost 5 bases. CDR3 size: 14 residues.

The chain joins TRBV6-1 to TRBJ1-6, with D possibly matching TRBD1 (5 bases). From germline, CDR1 is MNHNS and CDR2 SASEGT. This CDR3 is 17 amino acids long. V lost 1 base to trimming and J lost 5 bases, with 15 bases between them. The CDR3 here is CASSEESWGANNSPLHF. In nucleotides, the CDR3 is TGTGCCAGCAGTGAAGAGTCTTGGGGCGCGAATAATTCACCCCTCCACTTT.

A remark on this clonotype: A junction boundary mismatches the germline segment, possibly from a read error. The chain uses TRBV18 and TRBJ2-1; no reliable D call. CDR3 length equals 13 residues. Looked up from germline, CDR1 is KGHSH and CDR2 is LQKENI. DNA of the CDR3: TGTGCCAGCTCACCACCGGGCTACGATGAGCAGTTCTTC. This encodes CASSPPGYDEQFF.

This clonotype occurred a few times. This sequence joins TRBV5-1 and TRBJ2-7; D gene uncertain. This CDR3 is built from 14 residues. V lost 2 bases and J lost 3, with 12 bases in between. Germline V lookup: CDR1 SGHRS, CDR2 YFSETQ. CDR3 nucleotides: TGCGCCAGCAGCTTTCTCACAGCGAACTACGAGCAGTACTTC. This gives the protein CASSFLTANYEQYF.

The chain is built from TRBV7-3 and TRBJ2-1, with unresolved D. The CDR3 runs 15 residues. Germline V gene lookup returns CDR1 SGHTA and CDR2 FQGTGA. Trimming removed 1 base at V and 7 bases at J, with 14 bases between. The CDR3 spells CASSLMAGAKNEQFF. DNA of the CDR3: TGTGCCAGCAGCTTAATGGCCGGTGCTAAAAATGAGCAGTTCTTC.